This TCR beta chain was captured by sequencing in a study of cytotoxic CD8 clonotypes in ibrutinib-treated CLL (TCRdb year 2021). General notes on the study: The cohort included around 15 treatment-naive and ten to twelve relapsed/refractory patients; about 18 were IGHV unmutated. Responses were partial in 24 patients and complete in 2; after median approximately 69 months follow-up, about 14 stayed in remission and about twelve progressed. Samples at response were collected after a median of approximately twelve months of treatment, with a range of roughly 6 to 40 months. On average, each sample had 255,043 productive templates and tens of thousands of productive rearrangements. Of the 90 or so participants in the trial, roughly 26 had longitudinal samples available. Cryopreserved peripheral blood mononuclear cells were collected at three points: before therapy, at response, and at either sustained remission or disease progression. Patients were still on ibrutinib when every remission and progressive disease sample was collected. What the work shows at the level of the full study, not this receptor alone: At baseline, clonality was higher than in age-matched healthy donors and showed a strong correlation with circulating CD8+ T-cell counts. Sampling times were not matched between sustained-remission and progressing patients, and lymph node repertoires were not studied. Clonality rose at ibrutinib response, remained stable during sustained remission, and dropped back toward baseline at progression. Public clonotypes were rare and either shrank or stayed stable during treatment, and the rise in clonality at ibrutinib response reflected expansion of private clonotypes.

On a MiSeq, deep resolution sequencing aimed for a depth between 1 in 1 million and 1 in 200,000 T cells, with each clonotype covered approximately 10x on average. TCR beta libraries were generated with the immunoSEQ hsTCRB Kit. Turning to the authors' computational methods: ImmunoSEQ Data Assistant and ImmunoSEQ Analyzer were used for data analysis, and V, D and J genes were assigned according to IMGT definitions. Clonality, with values ranging from 0 to 1, was calculated as one minus the normalized Shannon entropy of productive rearrangement frequencies. Only overrepresented clonotypes making up at least 0.05% of each patient's repertoire were included in the public clonotype analysis. Roughly 12 age-matched healthy donor repertoires from immuneACCESS were used as controls for clonality. The source is immuneACCESS, and TCRdb retained only in-frame sequences with V and J called. Part of the clones is not carried over; for the studies checked, unresolved V genes explain less than half of this, and the remainder is unexplained. Clone size and the V and J calls come from that table; the DNA yielded D and trimming. In this sample the table shows 40,000 to 55,000 clones, approximately 87% of which occur a single time. The ten largest clones represent just over 20% of the sample.

Notes on this clone: The antigen this receptor binds is unknown. One base away there is no much larger clone; base qualities are not given.

In the paper's terms, the time point label means: roughly 2 years on ibrutinib. For TCR beta library preparation, 2 to 2.5 micrograms of genomic DNA were isolated from cryopreserved PBMCs. Longitudinal blood samples from CLL patients receiving ibrutinib monotherapy were subjected to high-throughput TCR beta sequencing. The patients took part in an open-label, single-center phase 2 trial of ibrutinib monotherapy. At the junction V is shortened by 8 bases and J by 7 bases, with 14 bases in between. The cysteine opens and the phenylalanine closes a CDR3 of 12 amino acids. The kept DNA is CDR3 alone, 36 bases in frame from the first base. CDR1 and CDR2, per the germline V gene (reference sequence), are MNHEY and SMNVEV.

The sequence was obtained from a human donor with chronic lymphocytic leukemia. The rearranged segments are TRBV27 and TRBJ1-2; too little of a D gene remains to name it. Here the sequenced sample was PBMCs, taken after 24 months of ibrutinib treatment. This receptor carries the CDR3 CASGPSGGGYTF. The sequenced DNA is TGTGCCAGCGGTCCAAGCGGTGGTGGCTACACCTTC.